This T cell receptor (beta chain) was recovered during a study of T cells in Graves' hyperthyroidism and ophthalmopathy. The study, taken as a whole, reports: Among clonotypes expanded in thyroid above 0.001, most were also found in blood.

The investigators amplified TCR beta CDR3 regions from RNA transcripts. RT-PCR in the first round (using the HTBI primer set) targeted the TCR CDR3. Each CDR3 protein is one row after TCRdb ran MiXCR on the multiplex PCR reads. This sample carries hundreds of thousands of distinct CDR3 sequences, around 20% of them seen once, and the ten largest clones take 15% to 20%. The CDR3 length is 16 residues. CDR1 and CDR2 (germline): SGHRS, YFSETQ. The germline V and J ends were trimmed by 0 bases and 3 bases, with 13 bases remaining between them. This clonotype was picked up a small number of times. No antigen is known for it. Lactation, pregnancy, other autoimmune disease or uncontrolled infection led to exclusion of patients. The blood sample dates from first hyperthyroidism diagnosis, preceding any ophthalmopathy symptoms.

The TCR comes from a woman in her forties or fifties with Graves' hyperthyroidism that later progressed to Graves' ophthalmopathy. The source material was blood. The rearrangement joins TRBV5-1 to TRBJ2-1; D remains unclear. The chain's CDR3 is CASSLVRPGNYNEQFF. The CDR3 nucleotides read TGCGCCAGCAGCTTGGTCCGGCCAGGCAACTACAATGAGCAGTTCTTC.